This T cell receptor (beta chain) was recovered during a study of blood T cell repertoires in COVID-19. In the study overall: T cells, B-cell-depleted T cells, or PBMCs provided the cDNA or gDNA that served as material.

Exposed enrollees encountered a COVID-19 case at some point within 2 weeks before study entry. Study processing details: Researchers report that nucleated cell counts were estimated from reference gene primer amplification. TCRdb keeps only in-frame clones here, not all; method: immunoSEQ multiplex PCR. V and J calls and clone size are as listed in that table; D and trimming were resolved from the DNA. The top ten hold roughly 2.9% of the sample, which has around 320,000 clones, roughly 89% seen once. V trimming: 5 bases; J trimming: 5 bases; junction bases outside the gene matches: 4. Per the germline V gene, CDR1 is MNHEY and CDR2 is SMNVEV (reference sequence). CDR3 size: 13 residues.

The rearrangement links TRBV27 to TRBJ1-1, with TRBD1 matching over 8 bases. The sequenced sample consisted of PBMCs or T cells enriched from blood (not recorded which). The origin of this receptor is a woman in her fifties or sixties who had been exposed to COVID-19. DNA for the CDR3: TGTGCCAGCAGTCCGGACAGGGTGACTGAAGCTTTCTTT. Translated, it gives CASSPDRVTEAFF.